The TCR beta chain described here comes from a study of technical replicates of blood from a handful of donors. Germline-derived CDR1 and CDR2 are MGHRA and YSYEKL. The CDR3 has 13 amino acids. Repertoires were generated with immunoSEQ multiplex PCR, while TCRdb's copy carries only in-frame clones and drops some. The sample shows tens of thousands of clones, around 95% of them seen only once. This clone is a singleton in its sample. Compared with germline, one end of the junction differs, possibly owing to a read error. The clonotype was recovered from a human donor in good health. This chain connects TRBV4-1 to TRBJ1-1; the D gene is possibly TRBD1 (6 bases). Source material: T cells isolated from PBMCs. DNA for the CDR3: TGCGCCAGCCGCCAGGGGCATCTCACTGAAGCTTTCTTT. Translation: CASRQGHLTEAFF.